One and the same sample provided the 27 T cell receptor beta chains below, sequenced in a study of vaccination effects on CD4 cells after COVID-19 (dated by TCRdb to between 2022 and 2023). The ViraFEST assay stimulated PBMC with viral peptide pools and then used TCR sequencing to identify antigen-specific CD4+ T cell clonotypes by expansion. After more than nine days of culture, CD4+ T cells were isolated with the EasySep CD4+ T cell isolation kit. PCR-confirmed SARS-CoV-2 infection had occurred in convalescent patients between March and December 2020, before the Alpha, Beta and Delta variants emerged in the United States. Their antigens are not known. The library relied on the immunoSEQ multiplex PCR assay. Held by TCRdb, this immuneACCESS table contains in-frame sequences only and omits some clones. Under half of the omission traces to an unresolved V gene where checked; the cause of the rest is unknown. The table for this sample lists 24,000 or so clones; 77% of them were counted only once. The ten top clones hold about 19% of the sample.

The sequenced sample was CD4+ T cells from PBMCs cultured with HCoV-NL63 spike peptides, obtained before COVID-19 vaccination. The sample's cell subset or site label, decoded: HCoV-NL63 spike overlapping peptide pool stimulation. The receptors were sampled from a human donor who had a prior SARS-CoV-2 infection.

This chain links TRBV12-3 or TRBV12-4 with TRBJ2-3; no clear D. CDR3 size: 11 residues. Trimming took off 4 bases at V and 4 bases at J, with 3 bases between the two ends. CDR3 region: CASSSADTQYF. For the CDR3, the DNA is TGTGCCAGCAGTTCTGCAGATACGCAGTATTTT.

V and J are TRBV5-1 and TRBJ2-7; tentatively, D is TRBD1 (6 bases). V lost 3 bases and J 3 bases, leaving 16 bases between the germline ends. Per the germline V gene, CDR1 is SGHRS and CDR2 is YFSETQ. CDR3 length equals 15 residues. The CDR3 spells CASSWPPRRGYEQYF. The CDR3 DNA is TGCGCCAGCAGCTGGCCCCCGCGCAGGGGCTACGAGCAGTACTTC.

The chain is built from TRBV27 and TRBJ2-1; no clear D gene. From germline, CDR1 is MNHEY and CDR2 SMNVEV (reference sequence). CDR3 length equals 13 residues. V was trimmed by 0 bases and J by 5 bases, leaving 5 bases between them. The CDR3 loop reads CASSLSRNNEQFF. The CDR3 bases are TGTGCCAGCAGTTTATCGCGGAACAATGAGCAGTTCTTC.

The rearrangement links TRBV3-1 (or the pseudogene TRBV3-2) to TRBJ2-7; no definite D call. CDR1 is LGHDT and CDR2 is YNNKEL in the germline V gene (reference sequence). With 0 bases removed from V and 6 bases from J, the gap between germline ends came to 12 bases. CDR3 size: 14 residues. This chain's CDR3 is CASSQEGKGGEQYF. The CDR3 DNA follows: TGTGCCAGCAGCCAAGAAGGAAAGGGCGGCGAGCAGTACTTC.

The chain recombines TRBV2 with TRBJ2-7; D unresolved. V lost 0 bases to trimming and J lost 3 bases, with 3 bases between them. CDR1 and CDR2 (germline): SNHLY, FYNNEI. This CDR3 contains 12 residues. The CDR3: CASSEARYEQYF. CDR3 DNA sequence: TGTGCCAGCAGTGAAGCACGCTACGAGCAGTACTTC. The entire variable domain, with the rest obtained from reference TRBV2 and TRBJ2-7, is as follows: EPEVTQTPSHQVTQMGQEVILRCVPISNHLYFYWYRQILGQKVEFLVSFYNNEISEKSEIFDDQFSVERPDGSNFTLKIRSTKLEDSAMYFCASSEARYEQYFGPGTRLTVT.

V is TRBV6-5 and J is TRBJ2-7; weak D call: TRBD2 (7 bases). The V gene lost 10 bases and the J gene lost 3 bases, with 16 bases spanning the gap. The germline CDR1 and CDR2 sequences are MNHEY and SVGAGI. The CDR3 extends over 13 amino acids. CDR3 sequence reads: CATFRGGGYEQYF. CDR3 coding DNA: TGTGCCACCTTCCGGGGAGGGGGCTACGAGCAGTACTTC.

V gene TRBV5-1 combines with J gene TRBJ2-2; a possible D gene is TRBD2 (6 bases). The CDR3 has 16 residues. V lost 0 bases, J lost 7 bases, and 16 bases lay in between. Germline lookup yields CDR1 SGHRS and CDR2 YFSETQ. CDR3 residues: CASSLDRRGGIGELFF. CDR3 nucleotide sequence: TGCGCCAGCAGCTTGGATCGGCGGGGAGGAATCGGGGAGCTGTTTTTT.

The chain carries TRBV4-1 and TRBJ1-1; possible D gene TRBD1, 6 bases. V lost 2 bases to trimming and J lost 1 base, with 20 bases between them. Germline-derived CDR1 and CDR2 are MGHRA and YSYEKL. This CDR3 has 18 residues. The CDR3 bases are TGCGCCAGCAGCCAATTAGAAGCTGTCAGGGGTCCGAACACTGAAGCTTTCTTT. Translating gives CASSQLEAVRGPNTEAFF.

In nucleotides, the CDR3 is TGTGCCTCCGGGGGCGGGGGGGCCTCTCGAGAGACCCAGTACTTC. Amino acids: CASGGGGASRETQYF. The V and J genes are TRBV15 and TRBJ2-5; 9 bases are shared with TRBD2. Germline loops: CDR1 LNHNV, CDR2 YYDKDF (reference sequence). The junction had 14 bases not matched to a gene; V was cut back by 11 bases and J by 4 bases. The CDR3 consists of 15 residues.

The chain couples TRBV12-5 to TRBJ2-7; D gene unclear. Germline CDR1 reads LGHNT; CDR2 reads FRNRAP. V lost 7 bases and J lost 6, with 13 bases in between. CDR3 length: 12 residues. Here the CDR3 reads CASAPDWPEQYF. CDR3 coding DNA: TGTGCTAGTGCCCCGGATTGGCCCGAGCAGTACTTC.

The chain carries TRBV4-2 and TRBJ2-3, with D perhaps matching TRBD2 (6 bases). Germline lookup yields CDR1 LGHNA and CDR2 YNFKEQ. The V end was cut by 3 bases, the J end by 5 bases, with 12 bases between. This CDR3 has 14 residues. CDR3 protein: CASSHRELGDTQYF. For the CDR3, the DNA is TGTGCCAGCAGCCACCGGGAGTTGGGAGATACGCAGTATTTT.

The chain recombines TRBV11-3 with TRBJ2-1, with TRBD2 matching 12 bases. Germline V lookup: CDR1 SGHNT, CDR2 YENEEA. The CDR3 contains 16 residues. V shed 6 bases, J shed 9 bases, and the junction held 12 bases outside the gene matches. CDR3 loop: CASSFNGASGRAEQFF. CDR3 sequence (DNA): TGTGCCAGCAGTTTCAATGGCGCTAGCGGGAGGGCTGAGCAGTTCTTC.

V gene TRBV27 combines with J gene TRBJ2-2; TRBD2 is a possible D gene (5 bases). This CDR3 has 18 amino acids. Germline V gives CDR1 MNHEY, CDR2 SMNVEV (reference sequence). Trimming pared 4 bases from V and 1 base from J, leaving 19 bases between. DNA for the CDR3: TGTGCCAGCAGTTCAGCCGCCGATTGGCGGGTGAACACCGGGGAGCTGTTTTTT. Encoded protein: CASSSAADWRVNTGELFF.

Only one count was recorded for this clone. CDR3 bases: TGTGCCAGCAGGCGAGACAGTAATAATGAGCAGTTCTTC. It is translated as CASRRDSNNEQFF. The V and J genes are TRBV6-5 and TRBJ2-1; TRBD1 might be the D (5 bases). This CDR3 has 13 residues. Germline lookup yields CDR1 MNHEY and CDR2 SVGAGI. V was clipped by 6 bases and J by 7 bases, with 13 bases between them.

The rearrangement uses TRBV5-1 and TRBJ2-5; D perhaps matches TRBD2 (6 bases). With 2 bases removed from V and 5 bases from J, the gap between germline ends came to 16 bases. The CDR3 totals 15 residues. CDR1 and CDR2 from the germline V gene are SGHRS and YFSETQ. The CDR3 loop is CASSFRASGGETQYF. In nucleotides, the CDR3 is TGCGCCAGCAGCTTCCGGGCCTCTGGGGGGGAGACCCAGTACTTC.

The V and J genes are TRBV6-1 and TRBJ1-6; TRBD1 matches at 8 bases. The CDR3 consists of 15 residues. V lost 3 bases to trimming and J lost 9 bases; unmatched junction nucleotides: 7. Germline lookup yields CDR1 MNHNS and CDR2 SASEGT. The DNA for the CDR3 is TGTGCCAGCAGTGACAGGGGGCGGAAAGGTTCACCCCTCCACTTT. This sequence encodes CASSDRGRKGSPLHF.

V usage is TRBV23-1 and J usage is TRBJ2-7; D is unclear. TRBV23-1 qualifies as an ORF whose function is uncertain. This CDR3 comprises 14 residues. The V end was cut by 7 bases, the J end by 6 bases, with 19 bases between. The CDR3, as DNA: TGCGCCAGCACTGAGGTCCCAAGGATGGGCGAGCAGTACTTC. Its translation: CASTEVPRMGEQYF.

This chain joins TRBV30 and TRBJ1-6, with TRBD1 matching 8 bases. Germline V gene sequence: CDR1 GTSNPN, CDR2 SVGIG (reference sequence). The ends lost 5 bases at V and 7 bases at J; junction bases unmatched: 4. This CDR3 is 13 amino acids long. CDR3 DNA: TGTGCCTGGGCCGGACAGGGCAATTCACCCCTCCACTTT. Translating it yields CAWAGQGNSPLHF.

This sequence joins TRBV24-1 and TRBJ2-1; D is undetermined. Germline V gene lookup returns CDR1 KGHDR and CDR2 SFDVKD. The CDR3 is 13 amino acids. V gave up 9 bases and J gave up 8 bases, with 16 bases separating them. DNA for the CDR3: TGTGCCACCTCGGCTAGTACTTGGGATGAGCAGTTCTTC. Translation: CATSASTWDEQFF.

The chain uses TRBV6-6 and TRBJ2-5; 9 nucleotides align to TRBD1. CDR1 MNHNY and CDR2 SVGAGI come from the germline V gene (reference sequence). This CDR3 region has 14 residues. Germline trimming cut 5 bases from V and 3 bases from J; bases unmatched to any gene: 4. In nucleotides, the CDR3 is TGTGCCAGCAGTCATACAGGGGGCAAAGAGACCCAGTACTTC. It specifies CASSHTGGKETQYF.

The chain uses TRBV25-1 and TRBJ2-6; D may be TRBD2 (5 bases). CDR3 length equals 17 residues. Trimming pared 2 bases from V and 2 bases from J, leaving 13 bases between. Germline V gene lookup returns CDR1 MGHDK and CDR2 SYGVNS. CDR3 in amino acids: CASSEVEGRPGANVLTF. The CDR3 DNA is TGTGCCAGCAGTGAAGTTGAGGGCCGGCCTGGGGCCAACGTCCTGACTTTC.

J is TRBJ2-5 and V is TRBV5-1; D remains ambiguous. Per germline, CDR1 SGHRS and CDR2 YFSETQ. The CDR3 runs 11 residues. V was shortened by 3 bases and J by 4 bases, with 4 bases between the two germline ends. The CDR3 reads CASSSGETQYF. DNA of the CDR3: TGCGCCAGCAGCTCGGGAGAGACCCAGTACTTC.

The chain uses TRBV7-3 and TRBJ2-1; TRBD2 matches at 9 bases. CDR3 length: 21 residues. Trimming cost V 5 bases and J 3 bases; bases outside gene matches: 23. In germline, CDR1 is SGHTA, CDR2 FQGTGA. The CDR3 is CASSPSPGERGAANYYNEQFF. The CDR3 bases are TGTGCCAGCAGCCCCTCCCCTGGGGAGCGGGGGGCCGCCAACTACTACAATGAGCAGTTCTTC.

CDR3 coding DNA: TGTGCCAGCAGCCAAGCGAACATGGGGGAGGGGCTCGAGCAGTACTTC. The encoded protein is CASSQANMGEGLEQYF. The V gene is TRBV3-1 (or the pseudogene TRBV3-2), the J gene TRBJ2-7; 7 nucleotides align to TRBD2. Germline trimming cut 1 base from V and 6 bases from J; bases unmatched to any gene: 12. The CDR3 extends over 16 amino acids. In germline, CDR1 is LGHDT, CDR2 YNNKEL (reference sequence).

This clone was counted a few times. The rearrangement uses TRBV7-9 and TRBJ1-1, with unresolved D. The germline CDR1 and CDR2 sequences are SEHNR and FQNEAQ (reference sequence). The V end lost 7 bases, the J end lost 7 bases, and 13 bases lay between the germline ends. The CDR3 loop spans 12 amino acids. CDR3 protein: CASTRTDFEAFF. CDR3 DNA: TGTGCCAGCACTCGGACGGACTTTGAAGCTTTCTTT.

This chain joins TRBV28 and TRBJ1-5; the D is unclear. The V end was cut by 2 bases, the J end by 2 bases, with 7 bases between. CDR1 MDHEN and CDR2 SYDVKM come from the germline V gene. CDR3 size: 14 residues. The CDR3 bases are TGTGCCAGCAGTTTACGGGTTCGCAATCAGCCCCAGCATTTT. Translated, it gives CASSLRVRNQPQHF.

The genes are TRBV7-2 and TRBJ2-7, with D tentatively TRBD1 (7 bases). CDR1 is SGHTA, CDR2 FQGNSA, per germline. Trimming removed 5 bases from V and 3 bases from J, with 11 bases in between. CDR3 length: 13 amino acids. The CDR3 loop reads CASSRQGGYEQYF. CDR3 bases: TGTGCCAGCAGCCGGCAGGGGGGCTACGAGCAGTACTTC. The entire variable domain, with the rest obtained from reference TRBV7-2 and TRBJ2-7, is as follows: GAGVSQSPSNKVTEKGKDVELRCDPISGHTALYWYRQSLGQGLEFLIYFQGNSAPDKSGLPSDRFSAERTGGSVSTLTIQRTQQEDSAVYLCASSRQGGYEQYFGPGTRLTVT.